This section outlines one T cell receptor (beta chain) sequence together with its context. Its recognized antigen is unknown. No base qualities exist here, and no much larger clone lies one base off it. In the germline V gene (reference sequence), CDR1 corresponds to LNHDA and CDR2 to SQIVND. From the cysteine up to the phenylalanine, the CDR3 has a length of 15 residues. Only CDR3 DNA is held: 45 bases, read in frame from base 1. The germline ends are 15 bases apart after V is trimmed by 3 bases and J by 5 bases. This record comes from a study of cytomegalovirus exposure and HLA in healthy donors (dated by TCRdb to 2015 to 2018). Some background on the complete study: An earlier analysis of approximately 640 of the donors reported about 290 Gb of sequence data and around 120 million unique TCR beta sequences from around 200 million T cells. Donor age, sex, ethnicity and CMV serostatus were compiled together with the repertoire data. Roughly 300 gigabases of sequencing data and 70 million to 95 million unique TCR sequences made up an early release that covered approximately 700 HLA-typed donors. In the later analysis, no new phenotypic data were used to find candidate immune exposures; instead, reliance was placed on TCR beta sequences and their occurrence across donors. A later genetic analysis took genome-wide SNP genotypes for about three fifths of the 666 donors and used that subset as a discovery cohort. An earlier analysis of around 540 of the donors applied high-throughput TCR beta sequencing to assess whether each TCR beta V gene segment acted as functional or pseudogenic. The study used immunosequencing to profile the T cell repertoires of 666 subjects and linked those repertoires to cytomegalovirus serostatus. The study aimed to test whether cataloging public T cell receptors could reveal signatures of past pathogen exposure. To predict cytomegalovirus infection status, the study brought together high-throughput TCR immunosequencing, statistical association of individual TCRs with disease status, and machine learning. Among about 410 genotyped donors of the cohort, an average of about 240,000 unique TCR beta nucleotide sequences was sequenced per donor, of which 15% to 20% were non-productive. Of the 300 to 450 genotyped donors, approximately 82% fell in the genetic ancestry cluster associated with self-reported Caucasian donors. All discovery cohort repertoires had been generated using a single sequencing platform. HLA typing included class I and class II loci at four-digit resolution. The number of typed donors differed by locus: 629-630 for A, B, C, DRB1 and DQB1; 500 to 550 for DQA1; 606 for DPA1; and around 490 for DPB1. Four or five DR-DQ haplotypes were handled as single units for association and clustering because linkage in the cohort was strong. In addition to the first cohort of roughly 700 subjects, a separate validation cohort of 120 different subjects was used. In a later analysis, previously published TCR beta repertoires from fewer than 750 donors were re-analyzed and high-resolution HLA genotyping was added so that TCR occurrence patterns could be studied. Beyond this particular receptor, the publication reports: Linkage disequilibrium might explain the correlated functional status among segregating V segments, but an unknown experimental factor could not be excluded. In a later analysis, several top co-occurrence clusters were reported to appear linked to parvovirus B19, influenza, CMV and Epstein-Barr virus. A later analysis found that most CMV-associated TCR beta chains appeared HLA-restricted, with HLA associations seemingly driven largely by CMV exposure. According to a later genetic analysis, donors in an Asian-associated ancestry cluster had fewer N-insertions in productive TCRs than the roughly 700-donor mean. Assigning TCR associations to individual alleles was difficult when HLA alleles, especially DR and DQ, strongly co-occurred. HLA typing was unavailable for some donors at each locus, so association tests used only the typed subset. The earlier analysis of nearly 600 of the donors excluded roughly 16 rarely observed V segments, including chromosome 9 orphons, because counts were too low. The classifier was reported to diagnose cytomegalovirus status with high specificity and sensitivity in both the original and validation cohorts. This cohort had only TCR beta chains sequenced, and the lack of alpha or paired-chain data limited which features could be detected. A further reported finding was that TCR beta sequences accurately predicted the HLA-A and HLA-B alleles for most subjects in the first cohort. An association between a missense DCLRE1C variant and V-gene and J-gene trimming of TCR beta chains was found in a later genetic analysis and replicated in an independent cohort. Some IMGT-functional V segments, including TRBV6-2 and TRBV6-3, could not be told apart with the 87-base-pair reads, so those segments were excluded. Sequencing depth was assumed to be roughly uniform across donors in the presence/absence analyses, though that assumption may not hold. According to the authors, the approach could potentially be generalized to other disease states and immunological phenotypes. In vitro tests confirmed that three of the cytomegalovirus-associated TCR beta chains recognize cytomegalovirus antigens. While some public TCRs were present in many individuals, most TCR sequences turned up only very rarely across donors. In a later analysis, HLA-associated TCR beta chains were found to be more clonally expanded and to have lower generation probabilities than equally common non-associated chains. Specific HLA alleles were associated with 16,951 TCR beta sequences at a false discovery rate of 0.05 in a later analysis. The study gave a list of over 150 TCR beta chains associated with cytomegalovirus. An earlier analysis of approximately 500 of the donors showed that most TCR beta V segments appeared in productive rearrangements either about 90% or about 30% of the time, which broadly matched IMGT annotations. A later analysis found that TCR association rates varied across HLA loci, with DRB1 alleles showing the most associated TCRs and HLA-C alleles the fewest. A cluster of highly shared sequence variants was judged likely to be a technical artifact of the sequencing pipeline. For the cohort, immune exposure information was limited to CMV serostatus.

Library preparation was by the immunoSEQ multiplex PCR assay. A mixture of 60 forward primers for TCR Vbeta segments and 13 reverse primers for TCR Jbeta segments was used in the multiplex PCR. A multiplex PCR assay on genomic DNA amplified the CDR3 region of rearranged TCR beta genes. The amplified TCR beta libraries were sequenced on the Illumina HiSeq System as 87-base-pair reads. In the original analysis: Across the 670 or so repertoires, a later analysis counted approximately 83 million unique TCR beta chains, approximately 12 million of which were shared by at least two donors. Raw reads were error-corrected and collapsed into unique sequences by a nearest-neighbor algorithm in which closely related sequences were merged to remove PCR and sequencing errors. To assign V, D and J gene segments, CDR3 sequences were aligned to IMGT reference sequences. For a sequence to be retained, at least a six-nucleotide match to both a V gene segment and a J gene segment was required. Rearrangements were classified as productive when the CDR3 lacked stop codons and remained in frame with V and J, and all other rearrangements were classified as non-productive. CDR3 was defined according to IMGT convention as the region running from the second conserved V-encoded cysteine to the conserved J-encoded phenylalanine. The earlier analysis of some 600 of the donors excluded sequences that lacked an unambiguous match to a single V gene segment. In an earlier analysis of several hundred of the donors, V segments were called functional above 56.7% productive rearrangements and were called segregating when the between-donor standard deviation exceeded 5%. A statistical classification framework was built to diagnose cytomegalovirus status from the catalog of TCR beta chain sequences. In a later analysis, TCR nucleotide sequences were compared against IMGT/GENE-DB human TR gene sequences so that V and J genes could be assigned. A later analysis assigned CDR3 sequences and most-parsimonious VDJ recombination scenarios with the TCRdist pipeline. In a later analysis, every TCR beta chain was defined by the combination of its CDR3 amino acid sequence and its V-gene family, and reads without a unique V-gene family were dropped. To address suspected cross-contamination and a sequencing artifact, a later analysis removed several hundred highly shared, low-generation-probability nucleotide sequences. In a later analysis, a clonal expansion index for each public chain was calculated from normalized within-repertoire ranks of inferred template counts. In a later analysis, generation probabilities were computed with a VDJ recombination model fitted to out-of-frame rearrangements, and the resulting probabilities were checked against IGoR. Hypergeometric tests were used in a later analysis to score TCR-TCR, TCR-HLA and TCR-CMV co-occurrence, with a repertoire-size bias correction applied to the TCR pairs. To estimate false discovery rates, a later analysis permuted the HLA or CMV assignments 20 times. In a later analysis, co-occurring TCRs were grouped using DBSCAN, with TCRdist sequence similarity added in when clustering inside HLA-allele-positive subsets. For co-occurrence clustering, repertoires with fewer than 30,000 or more than 120,000 public chains were excluded, along with five repertoires with anomalous nucleotide sharing. Here the immuneACCESS table is served through TCRdb, limited to in-frame sequences with V and J called. Missing clones are a known gap in these copies; in checked studies unresolved V genes cover under half, and the rest lacks a known reason. That table supplies the V and J calls and clone size; D and trimming were determined from the DNA. The sample has some 180,000 clones on record, about 82% of them singletons. The leading ten clones occupy around 1.6% of the sample.

The cohort was made up of 666 healthy bone marrow donors. At the time of sampling, every cohort member was nominally healthy, though immune exposures that went unrecorded were likely present. The donor tested CMV seronegative and was one of the 352 seronegative cohort members. A peripheral blood sample was collected from each donor, and TCR beta sequencing was performed on peripheral blood mononuclear cells. The Qiagen DNeasy Blood Extraction Kit was used to extract genomic DNA from the blood cell samples. The sequence was collected from a man between 18 and 35 years old in good health and CMV-seronegative. The rearranged chain carries TRBV19 and TRBJ2-3; a tentative D call is TRBD1 (5 bases match). The sequencing input was PBMCs. CDR3 protein: CASSILKGQGDTQYF. The DNA sequence is TGTGCCAGTAGTATTTTGAAGGGGCAAGGAGATACGCAGTATTTT.